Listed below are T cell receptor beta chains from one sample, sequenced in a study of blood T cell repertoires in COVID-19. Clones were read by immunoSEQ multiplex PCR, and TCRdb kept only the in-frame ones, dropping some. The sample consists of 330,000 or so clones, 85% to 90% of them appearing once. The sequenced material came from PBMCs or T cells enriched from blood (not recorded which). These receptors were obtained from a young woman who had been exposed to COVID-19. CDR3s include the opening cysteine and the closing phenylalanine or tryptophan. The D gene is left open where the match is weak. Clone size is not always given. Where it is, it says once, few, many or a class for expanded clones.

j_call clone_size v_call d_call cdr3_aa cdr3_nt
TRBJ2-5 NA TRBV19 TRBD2 CASSMLAGGFEETQYF TGTGCCAGTAGTATGCTAGCGGGAGGTTTCGAAGAGACCCAGTACTTC
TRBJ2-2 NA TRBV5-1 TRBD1 CASSLATGVSGELFF TGCGCCAGCAGCTTGGCTACAGGGGTCTCCGGGGAGCTGTTTTTT
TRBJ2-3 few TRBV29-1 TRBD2 CSVELWREGSAGDTQYF TGCAGCGTTGAACTTTGGCGGGAGGGCTCAGCGGGGGATACGCAGTATTTT
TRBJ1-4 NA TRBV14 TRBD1 CASSQGGTGYNEKLFF TGTGCCAGCAGCCAAGGCGGGACAGGTTATAATGAAAAACTGTTTTTT
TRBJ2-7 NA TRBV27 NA CASTNLPPYEQYF TGTGCCAGCACCAACCTACCCCCCTACGAGCAGTACTTC
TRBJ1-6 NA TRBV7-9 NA CASSLGTESSYNSPLHF TGTGCCAGCAGCTTAGGGACAGAAAGCTCCTATAATTCACCCCTCCACTTT
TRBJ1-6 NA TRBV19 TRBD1 CASSASWDSYNSPLHF TGTGCCAGTAGTGCTTCTTGGGACAGCTATAATTCACCCCTCCACTTT
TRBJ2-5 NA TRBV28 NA CASSFQGSQTQYF TGTGCCAGCAGTTTCCAGGGGAGTCAGACCCAGTACTTC
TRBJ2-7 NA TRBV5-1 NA CASSREPYEQYF TGCGCCAGCAGCCGGGAACCCTACGAGCAGTACTTC
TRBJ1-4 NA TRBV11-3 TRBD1 CASSLQGGNEKLFF TGTGCCAGCAGCTTACAGGGGGGTAATGAAAAACTGTTTTTT
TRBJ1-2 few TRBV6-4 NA CASSPDWGYGYTF TGTGCCAGCAGCCCGGACTGGGGCTATGGCTACACCTTC
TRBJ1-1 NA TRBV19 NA CASRWTGTNTEAFF TGTGCCAGTAGATGGACGGGAACGAACACTGAAGCTTTCTTT
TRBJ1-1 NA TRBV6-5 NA CASSWREGTEAFF TGTGCCAGCAGTTGGAGGGAGGGCACTGAAGCTTTCTTT
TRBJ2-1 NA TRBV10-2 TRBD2 CASSDFSGSNEQFF TGCGCCAGCAGTGATTTTAGCGGGAGTAATGAGCAGTTCTTC
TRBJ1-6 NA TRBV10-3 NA CATRGGSSYNSPLHF TGTGCCACACGGGGAGGGAGCTCCTATAATTCACCCCTCCACTTT